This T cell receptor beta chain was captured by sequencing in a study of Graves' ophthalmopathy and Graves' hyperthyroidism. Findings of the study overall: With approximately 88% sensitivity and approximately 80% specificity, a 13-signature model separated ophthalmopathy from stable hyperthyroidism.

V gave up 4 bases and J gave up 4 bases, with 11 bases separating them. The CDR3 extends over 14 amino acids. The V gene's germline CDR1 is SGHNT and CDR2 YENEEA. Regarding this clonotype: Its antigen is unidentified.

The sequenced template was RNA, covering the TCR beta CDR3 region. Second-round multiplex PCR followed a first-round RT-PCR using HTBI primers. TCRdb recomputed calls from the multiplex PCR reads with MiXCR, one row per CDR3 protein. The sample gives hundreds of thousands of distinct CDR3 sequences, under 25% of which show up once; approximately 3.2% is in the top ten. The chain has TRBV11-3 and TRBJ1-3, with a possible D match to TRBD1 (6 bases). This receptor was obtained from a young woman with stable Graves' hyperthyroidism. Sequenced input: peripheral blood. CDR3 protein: CASSSPTGGNTIYF. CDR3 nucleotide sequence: TGTGCCAGCAGCTCCCCGACAGGAGGAAACACCATATATTTT.